The 3 T cell receptor beta chains below all came from one sample that was sequenced in a study of control samples from healthy donors and cancer patients. TCRdb keeps only in-frame clones here, not all; method: immunoSEQ multiplex PCR. The data show 150,000 to 200,000 clones, around 93% seen once. Sequenced input: blood. The receptors were sampled from a man aged 18 to 29 in good health.

CDR3 residues: CASSPRTGGQPQHF. Here the CDR3 DNA reads TGTGCCAGCAGCCCCAGGACAGGGGGGCAGCCCCAGCATTTT. The chain employs TRBV5-4 and TRBJ1-5, with TRBD1 identical over 10 bases. V gave up 4 bases and J gave up 7 bases; unmatched junction bases: 5. This CDR3 contains 14 residues. In germline, CDR1 is SGHNT, CDR2 YYREEE (reference sequence).

In the case of this clone: The sample carries other DNA sequences with the same CDR3. This rearrangement joins TRBV6-5 to TRBJ1-1; a possible D gene is TRBD1 (5 bases). The ends were cut back, 6 bases at V and 0 bases at J, with 8 bases in the middle. The CDR3 is 13 residues long. Germline CDR1 and CDR2: MNHEY and SVGAGI. The CDR3 loop reads CASSRGVNTEAFF. The DNA for the CDR3 is TGTGCCAGCAGCCGAGGGGTGAACACTGAAGCTTTCTTT.

The chain has TRBV30 and TRBJ1-6; D not resolved. Trimming took 2 bases from V and 7 from J, leaving 9 bases between them. The CDR3 totals 13 residues. Germline V gene data show CDR1 as GTSNPN and CDR2 as SVGIG (reference sequence). CDR3: CAWSTGGNSPLHF. CDR3 in DNA: TGTGCCTGGAGTACTGGTGGAAATTCACCCCTCCACTTT.